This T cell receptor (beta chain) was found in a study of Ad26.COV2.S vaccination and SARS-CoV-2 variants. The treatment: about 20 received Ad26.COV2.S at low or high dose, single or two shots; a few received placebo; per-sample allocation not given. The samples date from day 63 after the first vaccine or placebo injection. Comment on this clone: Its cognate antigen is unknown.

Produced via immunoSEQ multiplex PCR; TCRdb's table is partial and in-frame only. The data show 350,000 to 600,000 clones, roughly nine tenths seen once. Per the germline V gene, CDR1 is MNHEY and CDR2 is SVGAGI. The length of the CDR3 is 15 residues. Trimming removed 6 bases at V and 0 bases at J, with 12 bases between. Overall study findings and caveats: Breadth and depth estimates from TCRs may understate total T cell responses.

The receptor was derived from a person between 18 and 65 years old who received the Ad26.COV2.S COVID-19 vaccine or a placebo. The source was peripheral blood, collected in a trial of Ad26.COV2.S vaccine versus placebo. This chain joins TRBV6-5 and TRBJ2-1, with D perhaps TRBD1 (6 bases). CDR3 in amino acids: CASRITGSSYNEQFF. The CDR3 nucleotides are TGTGCCAGCAGAATCACAGGGAGCTCCTACAATGAGCAGTTCTTC.